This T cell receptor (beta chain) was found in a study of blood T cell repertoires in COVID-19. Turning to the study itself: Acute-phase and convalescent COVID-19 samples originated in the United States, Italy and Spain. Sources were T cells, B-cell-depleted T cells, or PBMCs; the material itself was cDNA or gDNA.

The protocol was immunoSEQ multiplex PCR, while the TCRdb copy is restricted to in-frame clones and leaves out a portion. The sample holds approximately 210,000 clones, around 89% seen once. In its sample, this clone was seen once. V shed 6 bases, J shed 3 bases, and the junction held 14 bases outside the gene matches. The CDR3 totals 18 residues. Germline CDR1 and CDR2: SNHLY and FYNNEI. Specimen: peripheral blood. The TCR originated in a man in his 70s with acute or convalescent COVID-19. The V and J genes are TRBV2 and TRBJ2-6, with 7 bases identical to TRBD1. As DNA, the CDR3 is TGTGCCAGCAGAACCAGCCGGGACAGTGAGGTTGGGGCCAACGTCCTGACTTTC. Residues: CASRTSRDSEVGANVLTF.